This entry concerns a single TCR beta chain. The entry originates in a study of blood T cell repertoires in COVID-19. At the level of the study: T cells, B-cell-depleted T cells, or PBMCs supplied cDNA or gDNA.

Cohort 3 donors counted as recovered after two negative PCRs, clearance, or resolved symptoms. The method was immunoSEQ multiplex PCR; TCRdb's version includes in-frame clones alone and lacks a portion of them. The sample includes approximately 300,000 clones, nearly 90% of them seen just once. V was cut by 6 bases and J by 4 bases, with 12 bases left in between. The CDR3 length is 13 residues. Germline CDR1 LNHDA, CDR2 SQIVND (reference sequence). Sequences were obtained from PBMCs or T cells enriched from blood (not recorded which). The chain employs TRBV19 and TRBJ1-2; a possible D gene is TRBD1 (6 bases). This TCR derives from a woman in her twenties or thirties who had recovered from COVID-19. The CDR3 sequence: CASSKDRAYGYTF. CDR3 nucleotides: TGTGCCAGTAGCAAGGACAGAGCCTATGGCTACACCTTC.